This is a list of T cell receptor beta chains from one sample in a study of cytomegalovirus exposure and HLA in healthy donors. TCRdb's copy holds only in-frame clones and misses some; the assay was immunoSEQ multiplex PCR. Here the sample spans around 150,000 clones, around 84% being singletons. The sample comprised PBMCs. The receptor set was obtained from a boy younger than 10 in good health and CMV-seronegative. Each CDR3 is given with its conserved first and last residue. A D gene is named only where the DNA matches it firmly. Not every row has a clone size; where given, it reads once, few, many or a size class.

j_gene: TRBJ2-2; abundance: .; len: 16; v_gene: TRBV10-2; d_gene: TRBD1; CDR3aa: CASRPQDRGSTGELFF; CDR3nt: TGCGCCAGCAGGCCTCAAGACAGGGGGTCGACCGGGGAGCTGTTTTTT
j_gene: TRBJ1-2; abundance: .; len: 15; v_gene: TRBV4-1; d_gene: .; CDR3aa: CASSQTGRGNYGYAF; CDR3nt: TGCGCCAGCAGCCAGACCGGGAGGGGGAACTATGGCTACGCCTTC
j_gene: TRBJ1-2; abundance: .; len: 13; v_gene: TRBV28; d_gene: TRBD1; CDR3aa: CASRPDRVGGYTF; CDR3nt: TGTGCCAGCAGACCAGACAGGGTTGGAGGCTACACCTTC
j_gene: TRBJ2-7; abundance: .; len: 13; v_gene: TRBV6-5; d_gene: .; CDR3aa: CASSRGADYEQYF; CDR3nt: TGTGCCAGCAGCCGGGGGGCGGACTACGAGCAGTACTTC
j_gene: TRBJ2-7; abundance: .; len: 15; v_gene: TRBV29-1; d_gene: .; CDR3aa: CSVEVWGEGSYEQYF; CDR3nt: TGCAGCGTCGAGGTTTGGGGAGAAGGTTCCTACGAGCAGTACTTC
j_gene: TRBJ1-5; abundance: .; len: 13; v_gene: TRBV19; d_gene: .; CDR3aa: CASTMTGNQPQHF; CDR3nt: TGTGCCAGTACCATGACAGGTAATCAGCCCCAGCATTTT
j_gene: TRBJ2-5; abundance: few; len: 13; v_gene: TRBV5-4; d_gene: TRBD2; CDR3aa: CASRPGGQETQYF; CDR3nt: TGTGCCAGCCGCCCGGGAGGACAAGAGACCCAGTACTTC
j_gene: TRBJ2-7; abundance: .; len: 14; v_gene: TRBV19; d_gene: TRBD2; CDR3aa: CASSKGLAAYEQYF; CDR3nt: TGTGCCAGTAGTAAGGGGCTAGCGGCCTACGAGCAGTACTTC
j_gene: TRBJ1-2; abundance: once; len: 16; v_gene: TRBV27; d_gene: TRBD1; CDR3aa: CASSFRIRDRNYGYTF; CDR3nt: TGTGCCAGCAGTTTCAGAATCCGGGACAGAAACTATGGCTACACCTTC
j_gene: TRBJ1-2; abundance: .; len: 15; v_gene: TRBV18; d_gene: TRBD1; CDR3aa: CASSPPGQGGYGYTF; CDR3nt: TGTGCCAGCTCACCACCCGGACAGGGCGGTTATGGCTACACCTTC
j_gene: TRBJ2-1; abundance: once; len: 16; v_gene: TRBV5-1; d_gene: TRBD2; CDR3aa: CASSFASGSSYNEQFF; CDR3nt: TGCGCCAGCAGCTTTGCTAGCGGGAGTTCCTACAATGAGCAGTTCTTC
j_gene: TRBJ1-5; abundance: .; len: 15; v_gene: TRBV11-3; d_gene: .; CDR3aa: CASSLAGHSNQPQHF; CDR3nt: TGTGCCAGCAGCTTAGCAGGACATAGCAATCAGCCCCAGCATTTT
j_gene: TRBJ2-1; abundance: .; len: 14; v_gene: TRBV9; d_gene: .; CDR3aa: CASSAPSWAGRKFF; CDR3nt: TGTGCCAGCAGCGCACCCTCGTGGGCGGGAAGAAAGTTCTTC
j_gene: TRBJ1-5; abundance: .; len: 16; v_gene: TRBV10-3; d_gene: .; CDR3aa: CAISAGDPRLGQPQHF; CDR3nt: TGTGCCATCAGCGCAGGGGATCCTCGGCTGGGTCAGCCCCAGCATTTT
j_gene: TRBJ1-2; abundance: .; len: 14; v_gene: TRBV19; d_gene: TRBD1; CDR3aa: CASSILGGRNGYTF; CDR3nt: TGTGCCAGTAGTATCTTAGGGGGCCGTAATGGCTACACCTTC
j_gene: TRBJ2-3; abundance: .; len: 14; v_gene: TRBV6-5; d_gene: .; CDR3aa: CASRPRRESDTQYF; CDR3nt: TGTGCCAGCAGACCGAGGAGGGAATCGGATACGCAGTATTTT
j_gene: TRBJ2-1; abundance: .; len: 17; v_gene: TRBV12-5; d_gene: .; CDR3aa: CASGSLQGRGSYNEQFF; CDR3nt: TGTGCTAGTGGTTCCCTCCAGGGCAGGGGATCCTACAATGAGCAGTTCTTC
j_gene: TRBJ1-5; abundance: .; len: 13; v_gene: TRBV2; d_gene: .; CDR3aa: CASSVRGNQPQHF; CDR3nt: TGTGCCAGCAGCGTGAGGGGCAATCAGCCCCAGCATTTT
j_gene: TRBJ2-5; abundance: few; len: 14; v_gene: TRBV6-5; d_gene: TRBD1; CDR3aa: CASSYGGTGETQYF; CDR3nt: TGTGCCAGCAGTTACGGGGGGACAGGAGAGACCCAGTACTTC
j_gene: TRBJ2-5; abundance: .; len: 14; v_gene: TRBV28; d_gene: TRBD1; CDR3aa: CASSQNPPRTGNYF; CDR3nt: TGTGCCAGCAGTCAGAACCCACCAAGGACAGGGAACTACTTC
j_gene: TRBJ1-1; abundance: .; len: 15; v_gene: TRBV5-4; d_gene: TRBD1; CDR3aa: CASSPDRGQGTEAFF; CDR3nt: TGTGCCAGCAGCCCGGACAGGGGGCAAGGCACTGAAGCTTTCTTT
j_gene: TRBJ2-5; abundance: .; len: 16; v_gene: TRBV7-2; d_gene: TRBD1; CDR3aa: CASSPRTGGRQETQYF; CDR3nt: TGTGCCAGCAGCCCACGGACAGGGGGTAGGCAAGAGACCCAGTACTTC
j_gene: TRBJ2-7; abundance: .; len: 13; v_gene: TRBV5-4; d_gene: TRBD2; CDR3aa: CASSFRGGYEQYF; CDR3nt: TGTGCCAGCAGCTTTCGGGGGGGCTACGAGCAGTACTTC
j_gene: TRBJ2-7; abundance: .; len: 14; v_gene: TRBV4-3; d_gene: .; CDR3aa: CASSQDTGPYEQYF; CDR3nt: TGCGCCAGCAGCCAAGATACAGGCCCCTACGAGCAGTACTTC
j_gene: TRBJ2-3; abundance: once; len: 16; v_gene: TRBV9; d_gene: TRBD2; CDR3aa: CASSVGPSGRTDTQYF; CDR3nt: TGTGCCAGCAGCGTAGGTCCTAGCGGGCGCACAGATACGCAGTATTTT
j_gene: TRBJ2-7; abundance: .; len: 16; v_gene: TRBV19; d_gene: TRBD1; CDR3aa: CASSHPGQQGSYEQYF; CDR3nt: TGTGCCAGTAGTCACCCGGGACAGCAAGGATCCTACGAGCAGTACTTC
j_gene: TRBJ2-7; abundance: few; len: 12; v_gene: TRBV7-9; d_gene: .; CDR3aa: CSSSSQYYEQYF; CDR3nt: TGTTCCAGCAGCTCACAGTACTACGAGCAGTACTTC
j_gene: TRBJ2-1; abundance: .; len: 14; v_gene: TRBV6-1; d_gene: .; CDR3aa: CASSEQGGYNEQFF; CDR3nt: TGTGCCAGCAGTGAACAAGGCGGGTACAATGAGCAGTTCTTC